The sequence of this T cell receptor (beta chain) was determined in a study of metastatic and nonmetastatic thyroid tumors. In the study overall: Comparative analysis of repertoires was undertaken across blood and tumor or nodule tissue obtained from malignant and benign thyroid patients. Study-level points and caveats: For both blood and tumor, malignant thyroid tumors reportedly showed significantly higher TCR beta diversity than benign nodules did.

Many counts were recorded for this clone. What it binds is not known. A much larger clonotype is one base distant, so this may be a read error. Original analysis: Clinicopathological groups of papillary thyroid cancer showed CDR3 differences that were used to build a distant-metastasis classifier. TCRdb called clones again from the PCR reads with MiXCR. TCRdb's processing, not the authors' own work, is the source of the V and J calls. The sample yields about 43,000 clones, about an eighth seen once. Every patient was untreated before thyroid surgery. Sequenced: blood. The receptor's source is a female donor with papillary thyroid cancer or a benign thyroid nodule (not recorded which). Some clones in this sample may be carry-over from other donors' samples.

The CDR3 is CASSYGAGAKQFF. CDR3 nucleotides: TGTGCCAGCAGTTACGGGGCGGGAGCCAAACAGTTCTTC. J is TRBJ2-1 and V is TRBV6-2 or TRBV6-3; 7 bases fit TRBD2. Trimming removed 2 bases from V and 13 bases from J; junction bases left unmatched: 8. CDR1 is MNHEY, CDR2 SVGEGT, per germline. The CDR3 runs to 13 residues.